This T cell receptor (beta chain) emerged from a study of T-cell memory formation after mild COVID-19. Study-wide results and caveats: Some SARS-CoV-2-responding clones were already detected in memory before infection. Later expanders leaned CD4+, whereas clones that contracted between day 15 and 85 were balanced CD4/CD8. Clonal second-wave expansions that peaked on day 37 had unconfirmed SARS-CoV-2 specificity. Contracting CD4+ clones lay largely in CM and EM, with CD8+ ones residing in EMRA.

For this clonotype: Its antigen remains unidentified.

TCRdb ran MiXCR on the 5' RACE reads and lists one entry per CDR3 protein. This table holds about 320,000 distinct CDR3 sequences, about 13% found once. The CDR3 is 13 residues long. V was trimmed by 5 bases and J by 11 bases, leaving 18 bases between them. This sequence joins TRBV12-3 or TRBV12-4 and TRBJ1-1; D ambiguous. Sequenced input: PBMCs or a T cell subset sorted from them (not recorded which). The source is a man between 18 and 35 years old who had mild COVID-19 (a few samples of this study predate the infection). Cell type and time point are not known. The DNA of the CDR3 is TGTGCCAGCAGTCCGGATCTTCCCCCGCAGGCTTTCTTT. This codes for CASSPDLPPQAFF.